This T cell receptor (beta chain) was sequenced for a study of blood T cell repertoires in COVID-19. Germline CDR1 is LGHNA and CDR2 is YSLEER. The CDR3 is 15 amino acids. The V end was cut by 1 base, the J end by 0 bases, with 10 bases between. The data were produced by immunoSEQ multiplex PCR, yet TCRdb's version contains in-frame clones alone and is incomplete. The repertoire holds 85,000 to 120,000 clones, roughly 87% seen once, with about 5.7% in the top ten. The chain couples TRBV4-3 to TRBJ2-7; the D gene is possibly TRBD2 (5 bases). The clonotype originates from a woman between 50 and 59 years old with COVID-19, enrolled during active disease. What was sequenced was peripheral blood. This CDR3 is CASSQAVASSYEQYF. The CDR3 region has the DNA TGCGCCAGCAGCCAAGCGGTAGCGTCCTCCTACGAGCAGTACTTC.